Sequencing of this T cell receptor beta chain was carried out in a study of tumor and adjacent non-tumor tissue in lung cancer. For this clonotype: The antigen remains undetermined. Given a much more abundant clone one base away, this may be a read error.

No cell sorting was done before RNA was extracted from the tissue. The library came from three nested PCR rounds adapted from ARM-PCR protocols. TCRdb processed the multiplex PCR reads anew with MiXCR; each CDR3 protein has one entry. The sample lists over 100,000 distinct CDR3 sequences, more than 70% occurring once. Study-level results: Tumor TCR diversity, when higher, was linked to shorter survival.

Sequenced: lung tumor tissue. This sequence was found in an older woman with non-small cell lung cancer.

The CDR3 coding sequence is TGTGCCATCAGTGAAGGGGGAGGACTAGTGAGTTACGAGCAGTACTTC. Translating gives CAISEGGGLVSYEQYF. The chain couples TRBV10-3 to TRBJ2-7; the D gene is possibly TRBD2 (7 bases). Per germline, CDR1 ENHRY and CDR2 SYGVKD. The CDR3 consists of 16 residues. The V end lost 3 bases, the J end lost 4 bases, and 19 bases lay between the germline ends.